The rows below give T cell receptor beta chains drawn from one sample of a study of spatial heterogeneity in lung cancer. TCRdb reanalysed the 5' RACE reads using MiXCR and keeps one entry per CDR3 protein. The sample lists 12,000 to 15,000 distinct CDR3 sequences, roughly 4.7% occurring once. Sequencing was performed on lung tumor tissue, taken at surgery. The receptors come from a female donor with early-stage non-small cell lung cancer. CDR3s include the opening cysteine and the closing phenylalanine or tryptophan. The D gene is left open where the match is weak. The size entry is marked missing in some rows and otherwise reads once, few, many or a size class.

TRBV15,many,TRBJ2-7,TRBD1,CATSTGQGRHEQYF,TGTGCCACCAGCACTGGACAGGGAAGGCACGAGCAGTACTTC
TRBV5-1,many,TRBJ1-1,.,CASSFREGTEAFF,TGCGCCAGCAGCTTCCGGGAGGGAACTGAAGCTTTCTTT
TRBV5-1,many,TRBJ2-7,.,CASSTGLTYEQYF,TGCGCCAGCAGCACGGGACTCACCTACGAGCAGTACTTC
TRBV11-2,many,TRBJ1-6,.,CASSSQTNSPLHF,TGTGCCAGCAGCTCCCAGACTAATTCACCCCTCCACTTT
TRBV2,.,TRBJ2-3,TRBD2,CASSVIGLAGGDTQYF,TGTGCCAGCAGTGTGATCGGACTAGCGGGGGGAGATACGCAGTATTTT
TRBV4-1,medium-sized,TRBJ1-1,.,CASSQIGYRAGAFF,TGCGCCAGCAGCCAGATTGGGTACAGGGCAGGAGCTTTCTTT
TRBV5-1,many,TRBJ2-7,TRBD2,CASSRETSGVYEQYF,TGCGCCAGCAGCCGTGAGACTAGCGGGGTCTACGAGCAGTACTTC
TRBV7-8,many,TRBJ2-7,TRBD1,CASSPGTGGLSYEQYF,TGTGCCAGCAGCCCCGGGACAGGGGGCCTCTCCTACGAGCAGTACTTC
TRBV4-3,many,TRBJ2-7,.,CASSQGTGHLSYEQYF,TGCGCCAGCAGCCAAGGAACAGGGCACCTTTCCTACGAGCAGTACTTC
TRBV5-1,many,TRBJ1-1,.,CASSPGLIVNTEAFF,TGCGCCAGCAGCCCCGGACTGATTGTGAACACTGAAGCTTTCTTT
TRBV9,many,TRBJ2-3,.,CASSVVSAISHTDTQYF,TGTGCCAGCAGCGTAGTTAGCGCGATAAGCCACACAGATACGCAGTATTTT
TRBV9,many,TRBJ2-7,TRBD1,CASSGQGAYEQYF,TGTGCCAGCAGCGGACAGGGGGCCTACGAGCAGTACTTC
TRBV6-5,.,TRBJ1-1,.,CASSPQIMNTEAFF,TGTGCCAGTTCACCCCAGATCATGAACACTGAAGCTTTCTTT
TRBV24-1,many,TRBJ2-2,.,CATSGVANTGELFF,TGTGCCACCAGCGGAGTCGCGAACACCGGGGAGCTGTTTTTT
TRBV13,many,TRBJ2-7,TRBD2,CASSLGGGRDQYEQYF,TGTGCCAGCAGCTTAGGGGGAGGGCGAGACCAGTACGAGCAGTACTTC
TRBV20-1,medium-sized,TRBJ1-4,.,CSAPWEKLFF,TGCAGTGCCCCTTGGGAAAAACTGTTTTTT
TRBV3-1,medium-sized,TRBJ2-2,.,CASSQIGGANTGELFF,TGTGCCAGCAGCCAGATCGGGGGCGCCAACACCGGGGAGCTGTTTTTT
TRBV6-1,many,TRBJ1-2,.,CASSEAARSNYGYTF,TGTGCCAGCAGTGAAGCGGCCAGGTCCAACTATGGCTACACCTTC
TRBV9,many,TRBJ2-1,.,CASSVASERGVYNEQFF,TGTGCCAGCAGCGTAGCTTCCGAAAGGGGAGTTTACAATGAGCAGTTCTTC
TRBV14,many,TRBJ1-1,.,CASSKAGMNTEAFF,TGTGCCAGCAGCAAAGCAGGGATGAACACTGAAGCTTTCTTT
TRBV12-3/TRBV12-4,few,TRBJ1-6,.,CASSLTGHLSPLHF,TGTGCCAGCAGTTTAACAGGGCACCTTTCACCCCTCCACTTT
TRBV11-2,many,TRBJ1-1,.,CASSLVQTGYTEAFF,TGTGCCAGCAGCTTAGTCCAGACAGGTTACACTGAAGCTTTCTTT
TRBV7-9,many,TRBJ2-3,.,CASSLRDTQYF,TGTGCCAGCAGCTTACGAGATACGCAGTATTTT
TRBV6-6,many,TRBJ1-1,.,CATLGEGWRLAEAFF,TGTGCCACCTTGGGGGAGGGGTGGCGGTTGGCTGAAGCTTTCTTT
TRBV5-4,many,TRBJ2-1,.,CASSRGGLSGPNNEQFF,TGTGCCAGCAGCCGAGGGGGACTTAGCGGACCTAACAATGAGCAGTTCTTC
TRBV5-1,many,TRBJ1-1,.,CASSPDLGMNTEAFF,TGCGCCAGCAGCCCCGATCTGGGGATGAACACTGAAGCTTTCTTT
TRBV7-6,.,TRBJ2-5,TRBD2,CASSPAGGFGETQYF,TGTGCCAGCAGCCCCGCGGGGGGTTTCGGGGAGACCCAGTACTTC
TRBV29-1,many,TRBJ2-5,TRBD1,CSAGTGQETQYF,TGCAGCGCCGGGACAGGACAAGAGACCCAGTACTTC
TRBV7-3,many,TRBJ2-3,TRBD2,CASTTSGADTQYF,TGTGCCAGCACGACTAGCGGGGCAGATACGCAGTATTTT
TRBV15,many,TRBJ2-3,TRBD1,CATSRDRDRGLVRGDTQYF,TGTGCCACCAGCAGAGACCGGGACAGGGGCCTCGTGCGGGGAGATACGCAGTATTTT
TRBV19,many,TRBJ1-2,.,CASSINDFNYGYTF,TGTGCCAGTAGTATAAATGACTTTAACTATGGCTACACCTTC
TRBV18,many,TRBJ1-2,.,CASSQTGISGYNYGYTF,TGTGCCAGCTCACAGACCGGGATTAGCGGGTATAACTATGGCTACACCTTC
TRBV7-9,many,TRBJ1-2,.,CASSFPGGNGYTF,TGTGCCAGCAGCTTCCCTGGAGGAAATGGCTACACCTTC
TRBV15,.,TRBJ2-3,.,CATSRADRRDTQYF,TGTGCCACCAGCAGAGCCGACAGGCGGGATACGCAGTATTTT
TRBV13,.,TRBJ1-4,.,CASSVTTGGWGPTNEKLFF,TGTGCCAGCAGCGTGACCACCGGGGGATGGGGGCCAACTAATGAAAAACTGTTTTTT
TRBV12-3/TRBV12-4,medium-sized,TRBJ1-2,.,CASSFHGDYGYTF,TGTGCCAGCAGTTTCCACGGTGACTATGGCTACACCTTC
TRBV24-1,medium-sized,TRBJ1-5,TRBD1,CATSERGQGSNQPQHF,TGTGCCACCAGTGAGCGTGGACAGGGTAGCAATCAGCCCCAGCATTTT
TRBV11-2,.,TRBJ2-5,TRBD2,CASSPTTGGSPETQYF,TGTGCCAGCAGCCCTACAACGGGGGGATCCCCGGAGACCCAGTACTTC
TRBV4-1,.,TRBJ2-1,TRBD2,CASSQAMRSSGQNEQFF,TGCGCCAGCAGCCAAGCCATGAGAAGTAGCGGGCAGAATGAGCAGTTCTTC
TRBV5-1,many,TRBJ2-5,.,CASMRGAGETQYF,TGCGCCAGCATGAGGGGGGCAGGGGAGACCCAGTACTTC
TRBV27,.,TRBJ2-4,.,CASSSPGAPNIQYF,TGTGCCAGCAGTTCCCCCGGGGCTCCAAACATTCAGTACTTC
TRBV24-1,medium-sized,TRBJ1-5,.,CATSDSSSWQPQHF,TGTGCCACCAGTGATTCTAGTTCGTGGCAGCCCCAGCATTTT
TRBV28,many,TRBJ2-6,TRBD1,CASRPPRGSGANVLTF,TGTGCCAGCAGACCCCCCAGGGGGTCTGGGGCCAACGTCCTGACTTTC
TRBV12-3/TRBV12-4,many,TRBJ2-1,.,CASSVRDSYNEQFF,TGTGCCAGCAGTGTCCGGGACTCTTACAATGAGCAGTTCTTC
TRBV3-1,medium-sized,TRBJ1-1,.,CASQPRGDGTEAFF,TGTGCCAGCCAGCCAAGGGGGGATGGGACTGAAGCTTTCTTT
TRBV5-5,many,TRBJ1-6,.,CASSRKNDSPLHF,TGTGCCAGCAGCCGCAAAAACGATTCACCCCTCCACTTT
TRBV5-1,medium-sized,TRBJ2-6,.,CASSLSNSGANVLTF,TGCGCCAGCAGCTTATCAAACTCTGGGGCCAACGTCCTGACTTTC
TRBV20-1,many,TRBJ1-5,TRBD1,CSASQGQGGRQPQHF,TGCAGTGCCAGTCAGGGACAGGGCGGTCGTCAGCCCCAGCATTTT
TRBV7-2,many,TRBJ1-6,.,CASSSRPGNSPLHF,TGTGCCAGCAGCTCCCGACCTGGTAATTCACCCCTCCACTTT
TRBV5-1,many,TRBJ2-7,.,CASTRWGESYEQYF,TGCGCCAGCACCCGTTGGGGGGAGTCCTACGAGCAGTACTTC
TRBV5-6,many,TRBJ2-4,.,CASSGWGFKNIQYF,TGTGCCAGCAGCGGGTGGGGATTTAAAAACATTCAGTACTTC
TRBV7-2,many,TRBJ1-5,.,CASRAAGLGQPQHF,TGTGCCAGCAGGGCCGCCGGGCTAGGGCAGCCCCAGCATTTT
TRBV4-3,many,TRBJ1-6,.,CASSQGEVGGYTNSPLHF,TGCGCCAGCAGCCAGGGTGAGGTGGGCGGATATACGAATTCACCCCTCCACTTT
TRBV7-2,many,TRBJ2-5,TRBD1,CASSSGTGKTQYF,TGTGCCAGCAGTTCCGGGACAGGGAAGACCCAGTACTTC
TRBV12-3/TRBV12-4,.,TRBJ2-1,.,CASSADPTGFSYNEQFF,TGTGCCAGCAGCGCAGACCCGACAGGCTTTTCCTACAATGAGCAGTTCTTC